The rows below give T cell receptor beta chains drawn from one sample of a study of blood T cell repertoires in COVID-19. The protocol was immunoSEQ multiplex PCR, while the TCRdb copy is restricted to in-frame clones and leaves out a portion. Of some 46,000 clones in the sample, around nine tenths were seen once. The sequenced sample was peripheral blood. The receptors stem from a man between 45 and 60 years old with acute or convalescent COVID-19. CDR3s include the opening cysteine and the closing phenylalanine or tryptophan. The D gene is left open where the match is weak. The size of a clone is reported for some rows only, either as once, few or many, or as a class for expanded clones.

v_call	j_call	d_call	clone_size	cdr3_aa
TRBV5-8	TRBJ2-7	NA	NA	CASRREYEQYF
TRBV10-3	TRBJ1-5	NA	NA	CAISDPNQPQHF
TRBV7-2	TRBJ1-2	NA	NA	CASSLLQSGSYGYTF
TRBV7-9	TRBJ1-2	NA	NA	CASSLEQGLYGYTF
TRBV25-1	TRBJ1-6	NA	NA	CASSVGVAYNSPLHF
TRBV7-3	TRBJ2-3	NA	NA	CASSLTGRGNTDTQYF
TRBV7-6	TRBJ2-5	TRBD1	NA	CASSFPGQGKETQYF
TRBV7-8	TRBJ1-5	NA	NA	CASSPAQVWGPQHF
TRBV9	TRBJ1-1	TRBD1	NA	CASDRTGYGTEAFF
TRBV19	TRBJ1-2	TRBD1	NA	CASSPRTGSANYGYTF
TRBV7-6	TRBJ2-1	NA	NA	CASSLARWEVGYNEQFF
TRBV5-4	TRBJ1-5	TRBD1	NA	CASSQQGVNQPQHF
TRBV19	TRBJ1-3	TRBD1	NA	CASKGQGSIWGPYSGNTIYF
TRBV28	TRBJ2-4	NA	NA	CASREVERFKNIQYF
TRBV7-9	TRBJ2-5	NA	NA	CASSSDTTQETQYF
TRBV5-1	TRBJ2-7	TRBD2	NA	CASSYSEGLAGYGQYF
TRBV9	TRBJ1-1	NA	NA	CASSAQTDNTEAFF
TRBV6-5	TRBJ2-4	TRBD1	NA	CASSYSRDRGENIQYF
TRBV4-1	TRBJ1-2	TRBD1	NA	CASSQGGTDSYGYTF
TRBV13	TRBJ1-2	NA	NA	CASSLNWGGEGGYTF
TRBV6-5	TRBJ1-5	NA	NA	CASQGNQPQHF
TRBV5-4	TRBJ2-5	NA	NA	CATHGGAQETQYF
TRBV4-3	TRBJ2-4	TRBD1	NA	CASSEGTGGGIQYF
TRBV9	TRBJ2-5	TRBD1	NA	CASSPWGQPAETQYF
TRBV19	TRBJ1-1	NA	NA	CASSSHPGVNTEAFF
TRBV27	TRBJ2-1	TRBD2	NA	CASSPSGSSYNEQFF
TRBV6-2/TRBV6-3	TRBJ1-4	NA	NA	CASSYSRGVNEKLFF
TRBV5-6	TRBJ1-2	TRBD1	NA	CASSLTGASTSAGYTF
TRBV21-1	TRBJ1-2	NA	NA	CASSKEGRGRAYGYTF
TRBV30	TRBJ1-1	NA	NA	CAWALGGSGEAFF
TRBV6-5	TRBJ1-2	NA	NA	CASLPGGLNYGYTF
TRBV11-3	TRBJ2-1	TRBD2	once	CASSQGLAGTNEQFF
TRBV10-3	TRBJ1-1	TRBD1	few	CAISAGTGATEAFF
TRBV6-5	TRBJ2-2	TRBD1	NA	CASRTTGETGELFF
TRBV18	TRBJ1-3	TRBD1	NA	CASSPPGQLSGNTIYF
TRBV23-1	TRBJ1-5	NA	NA	CASNTGLNQPQHF
TRBV5-1	TRBJ1-2	NA	NA	CASSLTREGYGYTF
TRBV7-9	TRBJ2-7	TRBD1	NA	CASSEPGQATGGSYEQYF
TRBV7-9	TRBJ1-1	NA	NA	CASSLVNTEAFF
TRBV7-3	TRBJ2-1	NA	NA	CASSLKPGSYNEQFF
TRBV6-1	TRBJ2-7	TRBD1	NA	CASSETGTGGYEQYF
TRBV5-1	TRBJ1-1	NA	NA	CASSLAPGMNTEAFF
TRBV4-1	TRBJ2-1	NA	NA	CASSQAYSGGRMIEQFF
TRBV7-2	TRBJ2-5	TRBD1	NA	CASSLALQATGGGETQYF
TRBV27	TRBJ1-6	NA	NA	CASKWSSYNSPLHF
TRBV19	TRBJ1-5	NA	NA	CASTPTTGSYSNQPQHF
TRBV7-6	TRBJ1-6	NA	NA	CASSLNSGGLNSPLHF
TRBV21-1	TRBJ1-5	NA	NA	CASSKWGLDQPQHF
TRBV5-1	TRBJ2-1	TRBD2	NA	CASSQTSGRAYNEQFF
TRBV20-1	TRBJ2-1	TRBD2	NA	CSASLAAAEQFF
TRBV6-2/TRBV6-3	TRBJ2-7	NA	NA	CASSYRQVSNEQYF
TRBV9	TRBJ2-7	TRBD2	NA	CASSVEVGGIYEQYF
TRBV19	TRBJ2-5	TRBD2	once	CASTSPSGPSGPNSKETQYF
TRBV19	TRBJ1-2	TRBD1	NA	CASSRTGDGYTF
TRBV5-1	TRBJ1-2	NA	NA	CASSEGGPTYGYTF
TRBV5-8	TRBJ1-6	NA	NA	CASSQWDGAGSPLHF
TRBV28	TRBJ1-2	NA	NA	CASGIQGTNYGYTF
TRBV18	TRBJ1-1	TRBD1	once	CASSTGGNRDTEAFF
TRBV28	TRBJ2-7	TRBD1	NA	CAITGTGRHEQYF